These 27 T cell receptor beta chains were all obtained from the same sample, sequenced in a study of immune characterization of retroperitoneal liposarcoma. MiXCR, run by TCRdb on the PCR reads, gives a single entry per CDR3 protein. The profile shows roughly 10,000 distinct CDR3 sequences, under 35% of them singletons. Source material: tumor tissue. The receptors here all came from a male donor with retroperitoneal liposarcoma.

By share of the sample, this clonotype is medium-sized. V is TRBV7-6 and J is TRBJ2-6, with a possible D match to TRBD1 (5 bases). Per germline, CDR1 SGHVS and CDR2 FNYEAQ. This CDR3 has 16 amino acids. Trimming took 0 bases from V and 8 from J, leaving 14 bases between them. The CDR3 reads CASSLAAGQLTNVLTF. The CDR3, as DNA: TGTGCCAGCAGCTTAGCGGCAGGGCAGTTGACCAACGTCCTGACTTTC.

In this sample, this clonotype is medium-sized. The chain recombines TRBV6-1 with TRBJ2-2; weak D call: TRBD1 (6 bases). Trimming pared 5 bases from V and 0 bases from J, leaving 13 bases between. Germline assignment: CDR1 MNHNS and CDR2 SASEGT. There are 16 residues in the CDR3. The CDR3 DNA reads TGTGCCAGCAGTCGTCCGGGACAACCGAACACCGGGGAGCTGTTTTTT. Translating it yields CASSRPGQPNTGELFF.

This clonotype was recorded a few times. CDR3 DNA: TGTGCCAGCAGCTTCAAGGGCGAGCAGTACTTC. Protein: CASSFKGEQYF. The J gene is TRBJ2-7, the V gene TRBV11-2, with D unresolved. Per the germline V gene, CDR1 is SGHAT and CDR2 is FQNNGV. The germline V and J ends were trimmed by 3 bases and 6 bases, with 6 bases remaining between them. The CDR3 extends over 11 amino acids.

V and J are TRBV6-5 and TRBJ2-5; a weak D match, TRBD2 (5 bases). This CDR3 has 14 amino acids. Trimming took off 8 bases at V and 2 bases at J, with 15 bases between the two ends. Germline values: CDR1 MNHEY, CDR2 SVGAGI. The CDR3 coding sequence is TGTGCCAGCCGACGGACTTATTTACAAGAGACCCAGTACTTC. This translates into CASRRTYLQETQYF.

This clonotype was found many times. The chain's CDR3 is CASSLQGRGSDTQYF. CDR3 DNA sequence: TGTGCCAGCAGCTTACAGGGGCGGGGGTCAGATACGCAGTATTTT. V usage is TRBV7-8 and J usage is TRBJ2-3; perhaps TRBD2 as D (7 bases). Per the germline V gene, CDR1 is SGHVS and CDR2 is FQNEAQ. This CDR3 comprises 15 residues. V was cut by 2 bases and J by 4 bases, with 13 bases left in between.

V gene TRBV6-1 combines with J gene TRBJ2-3; perhaps TRBD2 as D (5 bases). The CDR3 has 12 amino acids. With 6 bases removed from V and 9 bases from J, the gap between germline ends came to 13 bases. Germline CDR1 and CDR2: MNHNS and SASEGT. The CDR3 protein is CASSQLDQTQYF. CDR3 DNA sequence: TGTGCCAGCAGCCAACTAGATCAGACGCAGTATTTT.

Sample share makes this clonotype medium-sized (0.01 to 0.1%). This chain joins TRBV6-1 and TRBJ2-1; a weak D match, TRBD2 (7 bases). The J call may be incorrect, as the DNA end agrees better with TRBJ2-7. This CDR3 is 16 amino acids long. Germline V gives CDR1 MNHNS, CDR2 SASEGT. CDR3: CASTPPGGSGSREQYF. The CDR3 region has the DNA TGTGCCAGCACCCCTCCGGGGGGCAGTGGGTCTCGCGAGCAGTACTTC.

The rearrangement uses TRBV6-2 or TRBV6-3 and TRBJ2-5; 7 bases are a match to TRBD2. Germline V CDR1 and CDR2: MNHEY, SVGEGT. V was pared by 6 bases and J by 11 bases, with 15 bases of the junction left unmatched. This CDR3 has 14 residues. The CDR3 spells CASSQSGAYNEQYF. DNA for the CDR3: TGTGCCAGCAGCCAGAGCGGGGCCTACAATGAGCAGTACTTC.

The rearrangement joins TRBV12-3 or TRBV12-4 to TRBJ2-5, with D maybe TRBD2 (5 bases). The CDR3 length is 13 residues. V gave up 6 bases and J gave up 5 bases, with 13 bases separating them. This chain's CDR3 is CASSVGDWETQYF. In DNA form, the CDR3 reads TGTGCCAGCAGCGTGGGAGATTGGGAGACCCAGTACTTC.

This clonotype is labeled medium-sized. The V call is TRBV6-2 or TRBV6-3, the J call TRBJ2-1, with 9 bases that match TRBD2. CDR1 and CDR2 from the germline V gene are MNHEY and SVGEGT. V was pared by 0 bases and J by 4 bases, with 4 bases of the junction left unmatched. This CDR3 has 16 residues. The CDR3 nucleotides read TGTGCCAGCAGTTACTCGCCGACTAGCGGTTACAATGAGCAGTTCTTC. This encodes CASSYSPTSGYNEQFF.

The rearrangement links TRBV11-2 to TRBJ2-1; 8 nucleotides align to TRBD2. This CDR3 is 16 amino acids long. Germline V gene data show CDR1 as SGHAT and CDR2 as FQNNGV. The J segment lost 13 bases and the V segment lost 5 bases, leaving 19 bases of the junction unmatched. For the CDR3, the DNA is TGTGCCAGCAGCCCGCGGGGGGAGGGCTTCGCGGAGACCCAGTTCTTC. Translation gives CASSPRGEGFAETQFF.

This clonotype is labeled medium-sized (0.01 to 0.1%). This sequence joins TRBV12-3 or TRBV12-4 and TRBJ2-1; the match to TRBD2 covers 8 bases. The CDR3 spans 14 residues. The J segment lost 7 bases and the V segment lost 3 bases, leaving 5 bases of the junction unmatched. The CDR3 DNA is TGTGCCAGCAGTTTGTTGAGCGGGAGAAATGAGCAGTTCTTC. This gives the protein CASSLLSGRNEQFF.

The rearrangement links TRBV12-3 or TRBV12-4 to TRBJ1-5; D may be TRBD1 (6 bases). Trimming removed 6 bases from V and 0 bases from J, with 12 bases in between. CDR3 size: 15 residues. In DNA form, the CDR3 reads TGTGCCAGCAGCAAAGGGGGGCCTAGCAATCAGCCCCAGCATTTT. Translation gives CASSKGGPSNQPQHF.

By frequency in the sample, this clonotype is medium-sized (0.01 to 0.1%). The rearrangement links TRBV6-1 to TRBJ2-1, with a tentative D call TRBD1 (6 bases). This CDR3 is built from 15 residues. Germline CDR1 MNHNS, CDR2 SASEGT. The V and J ends lost 6 bases and 7 bases respectively, with 19 bases between them. This CDR3 is CASRVDRSVSNEQFF. CDR3 nucleotide sequence: TGTGCCAGCAGGGTGGACAGATCTGTTTCAAATGAGCAGTTCTTC.

This clonotype occurred many times. The V gene is TRBV7-6, the J gene TRBJ2-1; the match to TRBD1 covers 9 bases. The J segment lost 10 bases and the V segment lost 5 bases, leaving 9 bases of the junction unmatched. CDR1 is SGHVS, CDR2 FNYEAQ, per germline. The CDR3 is 14 residues long. The CDR3 nucleotides are TGTGCCAGCAGCACACCCGGGACAGGGAAAGAGCAGTTCTTC. Protein product: CASSTPGTGKEQFF. The variable domain in full, completed from reference TRBV7-6 and TRBJ2-1, reads GAGVSQSPRYKVTKRGQDVALRCDPISGHVSLYWYRQALGQGPEFLTYFNYEAQQDKSGLPNDRFSAERPEGSISTLTIQRTEQRDSAMYRCASSTPGTGKEQFFGPGTRLTVL.

The chain has TRBV11-2 and TRBJ1-6; TRBD1 might be the D (6 bases). V was cut by 5 bases and J by 4 bases, with 12 bases left in between. Germline V gene data show CDR1 as SGHAT and CDR2 as FQNNGV. This CDR3 spans 15 amino acids. CDR3 residues: CASSDRGTYNSPLHF. The DNA of the CDR3 is TGTGCCAGCAGCGACCGAGGGACATATAATTCACCCCTCCACTTT.

CDR3 sequence: CASSQDLHTDNNEQFF. CDR3 coding DNA: TGCGCCAGCAGCCAAGATCTTCACACGGACAACAATGAGCAGTTCTTC. V usage is TRBV4-1 and J usage is TRBJ2-1, with D perhaps TRBD1 (5 bases). V was shortened by 0 bases and J by 5 bases, with 14 bases between the two germline ends. The CDR3 runs to 16 residues. Germline assignment: CDR1 MGHRA and CDR2 YSYEKL.

The V and J genes are TRBV5-1 and TRBJ2-5, with 7 bases lining up with TRBD1. The ends lost 4 bases at V and 11 bases at J; junction bases unmatched: 17. There are 15 residues in the CDR3. CDR1 SGHRS and CDR2 YFSETQ come from the germline V gene. The CDR3 DNA follows: TGCGCCAGCAGCGTCAGGGGGAGCCCCTACAATGAGCAGTACTTC. Amino acid sequence: CASSVRGSPYNEQYF. Combining the CDR3 with reference TRBV5-1 and TRBJ2-5 gives the whole variable domain KAGVTQTPRYLIKTRGQQVTLSCSPISGHRSVSWYQQTPGQGLQFLFEYFSETQRNKGNFPGRFSGRQFSNSRSEMNVSTLELGDSALYLCASSVRGSPYNEQYFGPGTRLLVL.

This clonotype was seen a few times. The chain carries TRBV6-2 or TRBV6-3 and TRBJ1-2; 10 positions agree with TRBD1. The CDR3 covers 17 residues. Looked up from germline, CDR1 is MNHEY and CDR2 is SVGEGT. J was trimmed by 4 bases and V by 0 bases; bases with no gene match: 8. CDR3 in amino acids: CASSYSGPTGGGYGYTF. The CDR3 DNA follows: TGTGCCAGCAGTTACTCGGGTCCGACAGGGGGCGGCTATGGCTACACCTTC.

The chain joins TRBV7-2 to TRBJ2-1; D is possibly TRBD2 (5 bases). V shed 4 bases and J shed 12 bases, with 25 bases lying between them. Germline assignment: CDR1 SGHTA and CDR2 FQGNSA. The CDR3 contains 16 residues. CDR3 DNA: TGTGCCAGCAGCTCACAGCGGACTCTAAGCACAGATACGCAGTTCTTC. Protein: CASSSQRTLSTDTQFF.

V is TRBV6-6 and J is TRBJ1-1; possibly TRBD1 for D (6 bases). This CDR3 spans 15 amino acids. The V and J ends lost 5 bases and 6 bases respectively, with 19 bases between them. Germline V gene lookup returns CDR1 MNHNY and CDR2 SVGAGI (reference sequence). In DNA form, the CDR3 reads TGTGCCAGCAGTCACGAACAGGGATCGGGGGCTGAAGCTTTCTTT. Residues: CASSHEQGSGAEAFF.

This clonotype was detected ten times or more. The V call is TRBV6-1, the J call TRBJ2-5; no definite D call. V was shortened by 6 bases and J by 5 bases, with 10 bases between the two germline ends. CDR3 length: 12 residues. Germline CDR1 is MNHNS and CDR2 is SASEGT. The CDR3 sequence is CASSPVGETQYF. CDR3 DNA: TGTGCCAGCAGCCCCGTTGGGGAGACCCAGTACTTC.

The CDR3 sequence is CASSHGQGRQPQHF. In nucleotides, the CDR3 is TGTGCCAGCAGTCACGGCCAGGGACGACAGCCCCAGCATTTT. This chain connects TRBV12-3 or TRBV12-4 to TRBJ1-5; tentatively, D is TRBD1 (5 bases). Deletions cut 5 bases from V and 7 bases from J, with 15 bases between. CDR3 size: 14 residues.

By its share, this clonotype is medium-sized. This rearrangement joins TRBV11-3 to TRBJ2-5, with D uncertain. Trimming took off 1 base at V and 10 bases at J, with 10 bases between the two ends. This CDR3 comprises 12 residues. Per germline, CDR1 SGHNT and CDR2 YENEEA. CDR3 residues: CASSLGNGFQYF. The CDR3 DNA follows: TGTGCCAGCAGCTTAGGAAATGGCTTCCAGTACTTC. The entire variable domain, with the rest obtained from reference TRBV11-3 and TRBJ2-5, is as follows: EAGVVQSPRYKIIEKKQPVAFWCNPISGHNTLYWYLQNLGQGPELLIRYENEEAVDDSQLPKDRFSAERLKGVDSTLKIQPAELGDSAVYLCASSLGNGFQYFGPGTRLLVL.

This clonotype was found many times. The chain combines TRBV6-4 with TRBJ2-1, with TRBD1 identical over 7 bases. V shed 5 bases, J shed 10 bases, and the junction held 17 bases outside the gene matches. The CDR3 spans 16 residues. Germline values: CDR1 MRHNA, CDR2 SNTAGT. CDR3 nucleotide sequence: TGTGCCAGCAGTCCAAACACCGACAGGGCCTCCTACGAGCAGTTCTTC. Translated: CASSPNTDRASYEQFF.

In this sample, this clonotype turned up a few times. J is TRBJ2-5 and V is TRBV7-8; D may correspond to TRBD1 or TRBD2 (5 bases each). This CDR3 contains 15 residues. V lost 4 bases and J 1 base, leaving 13 bases between the germline ends. From germline, CDR1 is SGHVS and CDR2 FQNEAQ. The chain's CDR3 is CASSSIAGTQETQYF. The CDR3, as DNA: TGTGCCAGCAGCTCTATAGCTGGGACCCAAGAGACCCAGTACTTC.

This sequence joins TRBV27 and TRBJ2-5; TRBD1 agrees at 7 bases. The end of the DNA fits TRBJ2-7 better, so the J call may be wrong. This CDR3 is built from 13 residues. From germline, CDR1 is MNHEY and CDR2 SMNVEV (reference sequence). The CDR3 here is CASSSTGAYEQYF. In DNA form, the CDR3 reads TGTGCCAGCAGTTCCACAGGGGCCTACGAGCAGTACTTC.